The rows below give T cell receptor beta chains drawn from one sample of a study of blood T cell repertoires in COVID-19. Method: immunoSEQ multiplex PCR; TCRdb's copy keeps in-frame clones and lacks some. Here the sample spans about 88,000 clones, roughly nine tenths being singletons. The sample taken for sequencing was peripheral blood. Source of these receptors: a male donor with acute or convalescent COVID-19. CDR3s include the opening cysteine and the closing phenylalanine or tryptophan. The order of the fields is CDR3 protein, CDR3 DNA, clone size, D gene, V gene, J gene. D genes are given only for firm matches. Size is omitted from some rows. Given values are once, few, many or a class for expanded clones.

CASSPSGGPHNEQFF	TGTGCCAGCAGCCCAAGCGGGGGGCCCCACAATGAGCAGTTCTTC	NA	TRBD2	TRBV7-6	TRBJ2-1
CASSGGYSNQPQHF	TGTGCCAGCAGTGGCGGGTATAGCAATCAGCCCCAGCATTTT	once	NA	TRBV2	TRBJ1-5
CASSKDTELHGYTF	TGTGCCAGTAGTAAAGACACAGAACTCCATGGCTACACCTTC	NA	NA	TRBV19	TRBJ1-2
CATGNYGNTEAFF	TGTGCAACAGGTAACTATGGGAACACTGAAGCTTTCTTT	NA	NA	TRBV2	TRBJ1-1
CATSDWRETGELFF	TGTGCCACCAGTGATTGGAGAGAGACCGGGGAGCTGTTTTTT	once	NA	TRBV24-1	TRBJ2-2
CASSLAGQPLPDGYTF	TGCGCCAGCAGCTTGGCGGGACAGCCATTACCTGATGGCTACACCTTC	NA	TRBD1	TRBV5-1	TRBJ1-2
CASSQERGTNTGELFF	TGTGCCAGCAGCCAAGAACGGGGAACGAACACCGGGGAGCTGTTTTTT	NA	NA	TRBV3-1/TRBV3-2	TRBJ2-2
CATSKSGDNTDTQYF	TGTGCCACCAGCAAAAGCGGAGACAACACAGATACGCAGTATTTT	NA	NA	TRBV24-1	TRBJ2-3
CASSPGTPGNTIYF	TGCGCCAGCAGCCCGGGGACACCTGGAAACACCATATATTTT	NA	NA	TRBV5-1	TRBJ1-3
CASSFGTVPQETQYF	TGTGCCAGCAGCTTCGGGACAGTCCCCCAAGAGACCCAGTACTTC	NA	TRBD1	TRBV11-2	TRBJ2-5
CASSEVPGQGKETQYF	TGTGCCAGCAGTGAAGTACCGGGACAGGGGAAGGAGACCCAGTACTTC	NA	TRBD1	TRBV2	TRBJ2-5
CASSQEWPELREQYF	TGCGCCAGCAGCCAAGAATGGCCAGAACTACGGGAGCAGTACTTC	few	NA	TRBV4-1	TRBJ2-7
CASRGQFTEAFF	TGTGCCAGTAGGGGACAGTTCACTGAAGCTTTCTTT	NA	TRBD1	TRBV19	TRBJ1-1
CASSLGGRQGEAFF	TGTGCCAGCAGCTTAGGGGGGAGACAGGGTGAAGCTTTCTTT	NA	TRBD1	TRBV7-9	TRBJ1-1
CASSQRGQSYEQYF	TGTGCCAGCAGTCAACGTGGACAGTCCTACGAGCAGTACTTC	NA	NA	TRBV27	TRBJ2-7
CASTGTATNEKLFF	TGTGCCAGCACCGGGACAGCAACTAATGAAAAACTGTTTTTT	NA	TRBD1	TRBV2	TRBJ1-4
CASSPTSGANVLTF	TGTGCCAGCAGCCCTACCTCAGGGGCCAACGTCCTGACTTTC	NA	NA	TRBV11-3	TRBJ2-6
CASSGPWDRGVF	TGTGCCAGCAGTGGCCCTTGGGACAGGGGGGTCTTC	NA	TRBD1	TRBV28	TRBJ2-1
CSGGTGNTIYF	TGCAGTGGAGGGACTGGAAACACCATATATTTT	NA	NA	TRBV20-1	TRBJ1-3
CASSGQGGSPLHF	TGTGCCAGCAGTGGACAGGGTGGTTCACCCCTCCACTTT	NA	TRBD1	TRBV6-2/TRBV6-3	TRBJ1-6
CASSQTLGEQFF	TGTGCCAGCAGCCAAACTCTCGGGGAACAGTTCTTC	NA	NA	TRBV11-3	TRBJ2-1
CASRTGDGANVLTF	TGTGCCAGCAGGACAGGGGATGGGGCCAACGTCCTGACTTTC	NA	TRBD1	TRBV2	TRBJ2-6
CASSYAQSYGYTF	TGTGCCAGCAGTTACGCACAGTCCTATGGCTACACCTTC	NA	NA	TRBV6-5	TRBJ1-2
CASSLGQQYQPQHF	TGTGCCAGCAGCCTCGGACAGCAGTATCAGCCCCAGCATTTT	NA	NA	TRBV3-1/TRBV3-2	TRBJ1-5
CASRDDGRASNEQYF	TGTGCCAGCAGGGATGACGGCAGGGCTTCCAACGAGCAGTACTTC	NA	NA	TRBV6-5	TRBJ2-7
CASSLRDTYNEQFF	TGTGCCAGCAGTTTGAGGGACACCTACAATGAGCAGTTCTTC	NA	NA	TRBV28	TRBJ2-1
CATSDSGVETQYF	TGTGCCACCAGTGATTCGGGGGTAGAGACCCAGTACTTC	NA	NA	TRBV24-1	TRBJ2-5
CASSELAGGSSTDTQYF	TGTGCCAGCAGTGAGCTAGCGGGGGGCAGTAGCACAGATACGCAGTATTTT	NA	TRBD2	TRBV2	TRBJ2-3
CASATGADQPQHF	TGTGCCAGTGCTACAGGGGCAGATCAGCCCCAGCATTTT	NA	TRBD1	TRBV19	TRBJ1-5
CASSGQVLLNTGELFF	TGTGCCAGTAGTGGGCAGGTCCTCCTAAACACCGGGGAGCTGTTTTTT	NA	NA	TRBV19	TRBJ2-2